The 18 T cell receptor beta chains in this list originate from one sample, sequenced in a study of blood T cell repertoires in COVID-19. The repertoire was sequenced with immunoSEQ multiplex PCR; TCRdb's copy has only in-frame clones and lacks some. The table records around 98,000 clones, about 88% of them present only once. Sequencing was done on a sample of peripheral blood. These receptors originate from an older woman with acute or convalescent COVID-19.

Here the CDR3 reads CASSPTEGGYSPLHF. DNA of the CDR3: TGCGCCAGCAGCCCAACGGAGGGTGGTTATTCACCCCTCCACTTT. This chain links TRBV4-1 with TRBJ1-6; no definite D call. The V end lost 4 bases, the J end lost 8 bases, and 15 bases lay between the germline ends. Per germline, CDR1 MGHRA and CDR2 YSYEKL. This CDR3 comprises 15 residues.

V and J are TRBV30 and TRBJ1-5; 10 bases agree with TRBD1. Germline lookup yields CDR1 GTSNPN and CDR2 SVGIG (reference sequence). The CDR3 runs 17 residues. V lost 0 bases to trimming and J lost 2 bases; unmatched junction nucleotides: 7. The CDR3 DNA reads TGTGCCTGGAGTGTTGAGACAGGGGGCTTCGGCAATCAGCCCCAGCATTTT. It specifies CAWSVETGGFGNQPQHF.

This clone has ten or more counts. The J gene is TRBJ2-1, the V gene TRBV5-1, with 10 bases lining up with TRBD2. CDR3 length: 18 amino acids. Per the germline V gene, CDR1 is SGHRS and CDR2 is YFSETQ. V shed 4 bases and J 8 bases; nucleotides not matched to a gene: 18. The CDR3 DNA reads TGCGCCAGCAGCGGGGGGAATCTAGCGGGGGCCTCGTCCCATGAGCAGTTCTTC. It specifies CASSGGNLAGASSHEQFF.

The J gene is TRBJ1-1, the V gene TRBV10-1; the D is unclear. Trimming shortened V by 5 bases and J by 9 bases, and 10 bases separated the two germline ends. The CDR3 covers 11 residues. Germline values: CDR1 WNHNN, CDR2 SYGVQD (reference sequence). This CDR3 is CASSHGEQAFF. The CDR3 nucleotides are TGCGCCAGCAGTCACGGGGAGCAAGCTTTCTTT.

The chain carries TRBV23-1 and TRBJ2-7, with 8 nucleotides matching TRBD1. TRBV23-1 is reported as an ORF; its role is uncertain. The junction had 18 bases not matched to a gene; V was cut back by 3 bases and J by 2 bases. This CDR3 comprises 19 residues. Written as DNA, the CDR3 is TGCGCCAGCAGTCATTCGGTTTTGTCAGGGGGCGGAACCCCCTACGAGCAGTACTTC. Amino acids: CASSHSVLSGGGTPYEQYF.

The V and J genes are TRBV5-1 and TRBJ1-5, with 8 bases aligning to TRBD1. V shed 4 bases, J shed 7 bases, and the junction held 7 bases outside the gene matches. CDR3 length: 14 residues. CDR1 is SGHRS and CDR2 is YFSETQ in the germline V gene. CDR3 sequence: CASSRGQGGQPQHF. Written as DNA, the CDR3 is TGCGCCAGCAGCCGTGGACAGGGAGGACAGCCCCAGCATTTT.

The chain uses TRBV10-3 and TRBJ1-2; D gene unclear. V dropped 4 bases and J dropped 3 bases, with 9 bases sitting between them. This CDR3 has 13 residues. Germline V gene sequence: CDR1 ENHRY, CDR2 SYGVKD. The chain's CDR3 is CAISVGGYYGYTF. CDR3 coding DNA: TGTGCCATCAGTGTGGGAGGGTACTATGGCTACACCTTC.

The chain links TRBV19 to TRBJ1-1; tentatively, D is TRBD1 (5 bases). Germline V gene data show CDR1 as LNHDA and CDR2 as SQIVND (reference sequence). The CDR3 has 16 residues. The V end was cut by 7 bases, the J end by 4 bases, with 22 bases between. For the CDR3, the DNA is TGTGCCAGTAACTTGAACAGGTTCGAAAAAATCACTGAAGCTTTCTTT. The encoded protein is CASNLNRFEKITEAFF. Complete variable domain (other parts from reference TRBV19 and TRBJ1-1): DGGITQSPKYLFRKEGQNVTLSCEQNLNHDAMYWYRQDPGQGLRLIYYSQIVNDFQKGDIAEGYSVSREKKESFPLTVTSAQKNPTAFYLCASNLNRFEKITEAFFGQGTRLTVV.

The chain carries TRBV5-8 and TRBJ1-1; 8 bases line up with TRBD1. CDR3 length: 16 amino acids. V lost 0 bases and J lost 1; bases outside the gene matches: 5. Germline CDR1 reads SGHTS; CDR2 reads YDEGEE. CDR3 amino acids: CASSLVAGGPNTEAFF. The CDR3 DNA follows: TGTGCCAGCAGCTTGGTAGCAGGGGGCCCGAACACTGAAGCTTTCTTT. Supplemented by reference TRBV5-8 and TRBJ1-1, the full variable domain reads EAGVTQSPTHLIKTRGQQATLRCSPISGHTSVYWYQQALGLGLQFLLWYDEGEERNRGNFPPRFSGRQFPNYSSELNVNALELEDSALYLCASSLVAGGPNTEAFFGQGTRLTVV.

V is TRBV12-3 or TRBV12-4 and J is TRBJ1-4; 8 bases fit TRBD1. V lost 3 bases to trimming and J lost 14 bases; unmatched junction nucleotides: 8. The CDR3 is made up of 13 amino acids. DNA of the CDR3: TGTGCCAGCAGTTTCCAGGGACAGGCTGGTCTGTTTTTT. This gives the protein CASSFQGQAGLFF.

This rearrangement joins TRBV29-1 to TRBJ1-4; possibly TRBD1 for D (5 bases). Germline lookup yields CDR1 SQVTM and CDR2 ANQGSEA. V was shortened by 5 bases and J by 2 bases, with 12 bases between the two germline ends. The CDR3 extends over 14 amino acids. The CDR3 nucleotides are TGCAGCGTTTGTCGGGACTCGACTAATGAAAAACTGTTTTTT. This sequence encodes CSVCRDSTNEKLFF.

This chain connects TRBV10-3 to TRBJ1-2; the D is unclear. The CDR3 runs 13 residues. Germline-derived CDR1 and CDR2 are ENHRY and SYGVKD. The ends were cut back, 4 bases at V and 4 bases at J, with 10 bases in the middle. The CDR3 sequence: CAISGLRVYGYTF. The CDR3 nucleotides are TGTGCCATCAGTGGGTTGCGGGTCTATGGCTACACCTTC.

This rearrangement joins TRBV9 to TRBJ2-2; D is unclear. Trimming took 2 bases from V and 0 from J, leaving 5 bases between them. Germline V lookup: CDR1 SGDLS, CDR2 YYNGEE. This CDR3 contains 14 residues. The CDR3 DNA is TGTGCCAGCAGCGTCCTCTCGAACACCGGGGAGCTGTTTTTT. Its protein product is CASSVLSNTGELFF.

This clone is a singleton in its sample. The chain combines TRBV6-4 with TRBJ2-1, with TRBD2 matching 7 bases. V gave up 2 bases and J gave up 4 bases; unmatched junction bases: 2. This CDR3 is built from 14 residues. CDR1 and CDR2 (germline): MRHNA, SNTAGT. In nucleotides, the CDR3 is TGTGCCAGCAGTGACGGGGGGGATTACAATGAGCAGTTCTTC. This gives the protein CASSDGGDYNEQFF.

The J gene is TRBJ1-5, the V gene TRBV7-9; D remains ambiguous. Between the trimmed V and J ends, which lost 11 bases and 8 bases, there was a span of 25 bases. The CDR3 is made up of 15 amino acids. The germline gives CDR1 SEHNR, CDR2 FQNEAQ (reference sequence). This chain's CDR3 is CADHLWTLDVKPQHF. CDR3 nucleotide sequence: TGTGCCGACCACCTTTGGACTCTGGACGTGAAGCCCCAGCATTTT.

The genes are TRBV5-4 and TRBJ2-4; the match to TRBD2 covers 13 bases. The CDR3 totals 16 residues. After removal of 4 bases from V and 6 bases from J, the junction contained 7 bases not matched to a gene. Germline-derived CDR1 and CDR2 are SGHNT and YYREEE (reference sequence). The CDR3 bases are TGTGCCAGCAGCACGCGGACTAGCGGGGGATTAAACATTCAGTACTTC. Translated: CASSTRTSGGLNIQYF.

The chain recombines TRBV2 with TRBJ1-2; the match to TRBD1 covers 7 bases. V lost 6 bases to trimming and J lost 4 bases; unmatched junction nucleotides: 8. Germline V gene data show CDR1 as SNHLY and CDR2 as FYNNEI. The CDR3 is made up of 14 amino acids. CDR3 DNA: TGTGCCAGCAGAGGACAGGTACTCACCTATGGCTACACCTTC. Translated: CASRGQVLTYGYTF.

The chain couples TRBV6-2 or TRBV6-3 to TRBJ2-3; tentative D call: TRBD1 (6 bases). Per the germline V gene, CDR1 is MNHEY and CDR2 is SVGEGT. Trimming cost V 4 bases and J 5 bases, with 16 bases left between them. The CDR3 sequence is 15 residues long. In DNA form, the CDR3 reads TGTGCCAGCAGTTCGGGGTACAGGGAAAAAGATACGCAGTATTTT. It translates to CASSSGYREKDTQYF.